This T cell receptor (beta chain) comes out of a study of radiation and T cells in renal cell carcinoma. Study-wide findings and caveats: From baseline, blood top tumor clonotypes peaked at 2 weeks post-radiation. Without pretreatment biopsies, baseline tumor clonotype presence was undetermined.

CDR3 length: 14 residues. Per the germline V gene, CDR1 is MNHNS and CDR2 is SASEGT. The V segment lost 2 bases and the J segment 1 base; nucleotides outside the gene matches: 0. On this clone itself: Its antigen remains unidentified. This specimen includes other DNA sequences encoding the same CDR3.

Time point reported: blood 2 weeks post-SBRT. Treatment reported: 15 Gy SBRT to primary tumor, nephrectomy 4 weeks later. After SBRT, blood was collected at 2 and 4 weeks, plus baseline. The tumor was a clear cell renal cell carcinoma. Sequencing used immunoSEQ multiplex PCR; TCRdb keeps in-frame clones, though not all of them. In the table there are some 130,000 clones, approximately 90% of which are singletons. The chain links TRBV6-1 to TRBJ1-1; TRBD1 matches at 8 bases. The clonotype comes from a woman in her 70s with renal cell carcinoma. The sequenced sample was blood, obtained from a patient whose treatment included radiotherapy and nephrectomy. The DNA for the CDR3 is TGTGCCAGCAGTGAAACAGGGGGGAACACTGAAGCTTTCTTT. This codes for CASSETGGNTEAFF.